The 2 T cell receptor beta chains below come from one sample, sequenced in a study of cytomegalovirus exposure and HLA in healthy donors (dated by TCRdb to about 2017). Library construction relied on the immunoSEQ multiplex PCR assay. The multiplex PCR relied on a mix of 60 forward primers for TCR Vbeta segments and 13 reverse primers for TCR Jbeta segments. Entries here come from immuneACCESS through TCRdb and include only in-frame sequences with V and J called. Some clones fail to appear in such tables; in the studies checked, an unresolved V gene covers under half of the shortfall, and the cause of the remainder is unknown. Here the sample has 95,000 to 150,000 clones; approximately 72% occur a single time. In total, the top ten clones hold about 9.1% of the sample. The specimen was PBMCs. The receptors were sampled from a woman in her fifties or sixties in good health and CMV-seropositive.

A word on this clone: Other DNA sequences in this specimen translate into the identical CDR3. This chain connects TRBV7-9 to TRBJ2-3; D is ambiguous. Germline-derived CDR1 and CDR2 are SEHNR and FQNEAQ (reference sequence). The CDR3 loop spans 13 amino acids. V lost 3 bases, J lost 2 bases, and 6 bases lay in between. The CDR3 reads CASSLGYTDTQYF. The CDR3 coding sequence is TGTGCCAGCAGCTTGGGCTACACAGATACGCAGTATTTT.

The V and J genes are TRBV5-4 and TRBJ2-3, with D maybe TRBD2 (7 bases). Germline V lookup: CDR1 SGHNT, CDR2 YYREEE (reference sequence). This CDR3 region has 14 residues. V shed 4 bases and J shed 4 bases, with 13 bases lying between them. The CDR3 here is CASSPLGGADTQYF. Here the CDR3 DNA reads TGTGCCAGCAGCCCCTTAGGGGGGGCAGATACGCAGTATTTT.